This TCR beta chain was identified in a study of cytomegalovirus exposure and HLA in healthy donors. Vbeta (60) and Jbeta (13) primers were used in the PCR. The data were produced by immunoSEQ multiplex PCR, yet TCRdb's version contains in-frame clones alone and is incomplete. The sample yields fewer than 250,000 clones, about four fifths seen once. CDR1 and CDR2 (germline): KGHSH, LQKENI. The CDR3 loop spans 16 amino acids. V lost 3 bases to trimming and J lost 4 bases; unmatched junction nucleotides: 8. This receptor was identified in a man aged 35 to 55 in good health and CMV-seropositive. The sequenced sample consisted of PBMCs. The V gene is TRBV18, the J gene TRBJ2-3; 9 positions agree with TRBD1. The CDR3 nucleotides are TGTGCCAGCTCACCTCCGAAGACAGGGGGGTCAGATACGCAGTATTTT. Its protein product is CASSPPKTGGSDTQYF.